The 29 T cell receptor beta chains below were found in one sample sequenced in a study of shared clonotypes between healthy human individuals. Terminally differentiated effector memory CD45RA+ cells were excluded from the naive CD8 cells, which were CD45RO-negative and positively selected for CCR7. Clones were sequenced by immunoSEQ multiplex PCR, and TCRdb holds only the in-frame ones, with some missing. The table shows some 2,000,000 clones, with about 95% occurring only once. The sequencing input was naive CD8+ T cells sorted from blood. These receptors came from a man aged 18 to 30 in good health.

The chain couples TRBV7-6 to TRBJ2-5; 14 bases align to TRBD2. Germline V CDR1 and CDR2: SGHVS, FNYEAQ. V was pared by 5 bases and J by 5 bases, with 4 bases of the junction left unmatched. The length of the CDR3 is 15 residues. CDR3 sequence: CASSGTSGRSETQYF. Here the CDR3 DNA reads TGTGCCAGCAGCGGGACTAGCGGGAGATCTGAGACCCAGTACTTC.

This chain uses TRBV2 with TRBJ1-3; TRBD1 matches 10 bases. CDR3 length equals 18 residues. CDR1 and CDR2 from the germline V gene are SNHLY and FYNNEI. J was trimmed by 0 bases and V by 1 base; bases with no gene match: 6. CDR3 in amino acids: CASSEGQGAAYSGNTIYF. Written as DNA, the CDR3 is TGTGCCAGCAGTGAAGGACAGGGGGCGGCCTACTCTGGAAACACCATATATTTT.

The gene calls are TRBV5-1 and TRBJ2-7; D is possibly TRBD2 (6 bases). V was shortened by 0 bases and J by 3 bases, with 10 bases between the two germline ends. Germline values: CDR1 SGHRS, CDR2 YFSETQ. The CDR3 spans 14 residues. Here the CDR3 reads CASSLGGEDYEQYF. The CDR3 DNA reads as TGCGCCAGCAGCTTGGGCGGGGAGGACTACGAGCAGTACTTC.

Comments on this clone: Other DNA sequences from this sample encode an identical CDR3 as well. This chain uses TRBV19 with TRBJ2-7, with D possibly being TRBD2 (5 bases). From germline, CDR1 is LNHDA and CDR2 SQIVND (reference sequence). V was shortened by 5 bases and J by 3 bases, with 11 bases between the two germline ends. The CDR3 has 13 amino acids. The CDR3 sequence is CASSASGNYEQYF. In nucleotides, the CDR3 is TGTGCCAGTAGTGCGTCCGGGAACTACGAGCAGTACTTC.

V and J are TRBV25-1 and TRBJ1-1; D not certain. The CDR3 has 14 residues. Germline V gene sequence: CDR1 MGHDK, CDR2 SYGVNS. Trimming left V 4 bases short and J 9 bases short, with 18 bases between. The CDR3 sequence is CASSGGVVREQAFF. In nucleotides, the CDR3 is TGTGCCAGCAGTGGGGGTGTGGTTCGCGAGCAAGCTTTCTTT.

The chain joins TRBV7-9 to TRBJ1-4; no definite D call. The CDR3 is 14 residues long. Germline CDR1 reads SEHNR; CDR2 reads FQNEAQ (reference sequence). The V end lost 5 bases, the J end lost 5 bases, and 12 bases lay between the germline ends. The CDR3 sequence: CASSVVRGNEKLFF. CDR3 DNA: TGTGCCAGCAGCGTTGTGCGGGGAAATGAAAAACTGTTTTTT.

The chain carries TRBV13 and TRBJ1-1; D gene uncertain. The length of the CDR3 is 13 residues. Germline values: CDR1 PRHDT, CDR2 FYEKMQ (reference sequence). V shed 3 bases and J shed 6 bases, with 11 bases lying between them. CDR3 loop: CASSFSAAAEAFF. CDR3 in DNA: TGTGCCAGCAGCTTTAGTGCGGCAGCTGAAGCTTTCTTT.

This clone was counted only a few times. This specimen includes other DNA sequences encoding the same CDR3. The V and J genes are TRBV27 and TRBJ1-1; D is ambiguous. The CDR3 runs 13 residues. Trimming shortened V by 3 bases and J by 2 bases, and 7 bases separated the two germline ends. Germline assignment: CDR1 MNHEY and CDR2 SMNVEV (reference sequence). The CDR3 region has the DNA TGTGCCAGCAGTTTGGGAATTAACACTGAAGCTTTCTTT. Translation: CASSLGINTEAFF.

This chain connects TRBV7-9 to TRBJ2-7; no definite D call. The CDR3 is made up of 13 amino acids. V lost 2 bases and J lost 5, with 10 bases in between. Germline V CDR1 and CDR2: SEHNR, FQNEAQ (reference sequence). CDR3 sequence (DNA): TGTGCCAGCAGCTTAATGGATGCGGACGAGCAGTACTTC. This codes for CASSLMDADEQYF.

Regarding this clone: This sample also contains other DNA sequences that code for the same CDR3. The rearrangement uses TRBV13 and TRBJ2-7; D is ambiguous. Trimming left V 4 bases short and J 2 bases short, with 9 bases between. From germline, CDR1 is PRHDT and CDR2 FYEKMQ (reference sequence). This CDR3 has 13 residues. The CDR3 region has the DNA TGTGCCAGCAGCTCCGGCAGCACCTACGAGCAGTACTTC. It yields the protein CASSSGSTYEQYF.

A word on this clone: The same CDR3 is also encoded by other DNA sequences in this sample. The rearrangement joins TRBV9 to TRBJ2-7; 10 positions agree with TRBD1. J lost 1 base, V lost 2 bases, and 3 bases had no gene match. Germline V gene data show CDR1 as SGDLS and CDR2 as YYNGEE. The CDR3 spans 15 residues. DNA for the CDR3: TGTGCCAGCAGCGTGGGACAGGGGATGTCCTACGAGCAGTACTTC. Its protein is CASSVGQGMSYEQYF.

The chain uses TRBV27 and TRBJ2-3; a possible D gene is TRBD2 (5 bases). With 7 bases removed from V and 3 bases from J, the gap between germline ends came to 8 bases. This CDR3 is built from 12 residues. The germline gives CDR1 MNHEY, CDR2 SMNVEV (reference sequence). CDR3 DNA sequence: TGTGCCAGCACCGCGGGTACAGATACGCAGTATTTT. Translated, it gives CASTAGTDTQYF.

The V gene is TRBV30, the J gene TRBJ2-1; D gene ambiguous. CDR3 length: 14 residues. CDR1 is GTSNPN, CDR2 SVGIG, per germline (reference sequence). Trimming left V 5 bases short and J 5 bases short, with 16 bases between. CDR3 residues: CAWWVRGAHNEQFF. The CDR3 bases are TGTGCCTGGTGGGTCCGAGGAGCCCACAATGAGCAGTTCTTC.

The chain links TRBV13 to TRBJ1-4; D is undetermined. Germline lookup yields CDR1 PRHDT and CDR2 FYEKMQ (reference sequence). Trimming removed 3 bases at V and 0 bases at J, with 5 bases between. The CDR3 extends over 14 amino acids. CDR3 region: CASSFRATNEKLFF. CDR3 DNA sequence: TGTGCCAGCAGCTTCCGCGCAACTAATGAAAAACTGTTTTTT.

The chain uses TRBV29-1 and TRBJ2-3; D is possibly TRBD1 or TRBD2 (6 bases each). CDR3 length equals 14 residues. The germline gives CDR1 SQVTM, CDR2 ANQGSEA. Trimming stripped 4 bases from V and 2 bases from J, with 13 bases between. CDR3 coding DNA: TGCAGCGTTGGGAGGGGGGACCACACAGATACGCAGTATTTT. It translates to CSVGRGDHTDTQYF.

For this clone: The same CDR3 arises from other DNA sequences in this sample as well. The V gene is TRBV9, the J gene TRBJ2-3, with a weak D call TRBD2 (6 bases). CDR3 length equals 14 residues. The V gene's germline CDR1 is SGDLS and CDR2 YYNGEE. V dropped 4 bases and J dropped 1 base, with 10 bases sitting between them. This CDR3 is CASSPGGGTDTQYF. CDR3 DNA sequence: TGTGCCAGCAGCCCCGGCGGGGGCACAGATACGCAGTATTTT.

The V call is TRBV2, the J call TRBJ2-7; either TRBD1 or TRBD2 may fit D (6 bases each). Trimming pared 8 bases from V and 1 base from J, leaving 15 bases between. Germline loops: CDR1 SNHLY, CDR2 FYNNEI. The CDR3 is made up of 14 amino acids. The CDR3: CASSRRGESYEQYF. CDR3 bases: TGTGCCAGCTCCCGGAGGGGGGAGTCCTACGAGCAGTACTTC.

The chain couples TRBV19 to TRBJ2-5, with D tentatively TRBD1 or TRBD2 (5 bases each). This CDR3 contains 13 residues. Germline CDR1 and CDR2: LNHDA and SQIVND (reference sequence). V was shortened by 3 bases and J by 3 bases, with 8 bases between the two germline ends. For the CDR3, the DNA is TGTGCCAGTAGTATGGTGGGGGAAGAGACCCAGTACTTC. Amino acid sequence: CASSMVGEETQYF.

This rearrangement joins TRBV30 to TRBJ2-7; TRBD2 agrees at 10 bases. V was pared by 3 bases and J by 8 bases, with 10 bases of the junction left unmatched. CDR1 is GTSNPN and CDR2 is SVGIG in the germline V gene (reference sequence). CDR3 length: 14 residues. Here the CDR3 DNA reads TGTGCCTGGAGCTTAGCGGGGGGAGGATTGAAGCAGTACTTC. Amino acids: CAWSLAGGGLKQYF.

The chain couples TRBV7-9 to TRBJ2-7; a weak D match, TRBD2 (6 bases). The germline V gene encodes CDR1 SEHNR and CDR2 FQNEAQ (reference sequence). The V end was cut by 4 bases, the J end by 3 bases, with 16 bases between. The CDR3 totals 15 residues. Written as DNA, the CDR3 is TGTGCCAGCAGCTCCACCGTCCCGGGGGACTACGAGCAGTACTTC. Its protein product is CASSSTVPGDYEQYF.

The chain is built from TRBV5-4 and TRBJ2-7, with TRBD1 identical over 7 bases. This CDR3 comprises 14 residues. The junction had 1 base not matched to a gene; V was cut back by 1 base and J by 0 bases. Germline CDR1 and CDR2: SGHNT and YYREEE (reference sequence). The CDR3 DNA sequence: TGTGCCAGCAGCTTGCCAGGGGGCTCCTACGAGCAGTACTTC. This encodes CASSLPGGSYEQYF.

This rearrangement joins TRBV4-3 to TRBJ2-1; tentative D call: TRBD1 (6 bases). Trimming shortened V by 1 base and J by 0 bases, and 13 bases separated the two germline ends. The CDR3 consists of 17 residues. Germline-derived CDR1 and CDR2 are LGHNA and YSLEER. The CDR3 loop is CASSQVWGPSSYNEQFF. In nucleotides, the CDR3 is TGCGCCAGCAGCCAAGTATGGGGGCCCAGCTCCTACAATGAGCAGTTCTTC.

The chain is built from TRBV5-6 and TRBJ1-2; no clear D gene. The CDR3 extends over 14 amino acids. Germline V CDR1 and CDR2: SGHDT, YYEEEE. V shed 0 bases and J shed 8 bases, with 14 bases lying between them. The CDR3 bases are TGTGCCAGCAGCTTGGAGGTGTTGGAGTTGGGCTACACCTTC. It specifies CASSLEVLELGYTF. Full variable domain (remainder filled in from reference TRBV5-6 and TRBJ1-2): DAGVTQSPTHLIKTRGQQVTLRCSPKSGHDTVSWYQQALGQGPQFIFQYYEEEERQRGNFPDRFSGHQFPNYSSELNVNALLLGDSALYLCASSLEVLELGYTFGSGTRLTVV.

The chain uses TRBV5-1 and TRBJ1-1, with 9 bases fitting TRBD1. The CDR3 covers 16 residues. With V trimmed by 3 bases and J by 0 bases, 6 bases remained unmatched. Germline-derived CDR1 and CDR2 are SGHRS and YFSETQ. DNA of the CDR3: TGCGCCAGCAGCTGGACAGGGGTCGGCTTGAACACTGAAGCTTTCTTT. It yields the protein CASSWTGVGLNTEAFF.

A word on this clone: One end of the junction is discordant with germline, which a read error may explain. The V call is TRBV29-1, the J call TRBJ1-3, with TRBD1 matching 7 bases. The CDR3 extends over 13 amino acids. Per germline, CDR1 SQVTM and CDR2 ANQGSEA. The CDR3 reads CSVSTGTANPGIF. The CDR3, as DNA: TGCAGCGTTTCAACCGGGACAGCTAACCCGGGCATCTTT.

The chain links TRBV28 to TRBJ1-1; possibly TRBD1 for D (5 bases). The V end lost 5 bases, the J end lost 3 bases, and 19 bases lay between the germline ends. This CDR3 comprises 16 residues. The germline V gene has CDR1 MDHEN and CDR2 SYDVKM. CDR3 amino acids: CASSTLTGTRDTEAFF. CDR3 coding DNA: TGTGCCAGCAGTACCCTGACCGGGACTCGGGACACTGAAGCTTTCTTT.

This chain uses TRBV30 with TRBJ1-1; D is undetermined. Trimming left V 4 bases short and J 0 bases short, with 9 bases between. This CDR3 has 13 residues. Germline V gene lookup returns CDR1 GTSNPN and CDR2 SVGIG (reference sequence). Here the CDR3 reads CAWMGKMNTEAFF. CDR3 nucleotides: TGTGCCTGGATGGGTAAAATGAACACTGAAGCTTTCTTT.

The CDR3 DNA reads as TGCGCCAGCAGACCAACGACTAGCAGTGACGAGCAGTACTTC. Translating gives CASRPTTSSDEQYF. The chain joins TRBV4-1 to TRBJ2-7; 7 bases match TRBD2. This CDR3 contains 14 residues. V lost 6 bases to trimming and J lost 5 bases; unmatched junction nucleotides: 10. CDR1 is MGHRA, CDR2 YSYEKL, per germline.

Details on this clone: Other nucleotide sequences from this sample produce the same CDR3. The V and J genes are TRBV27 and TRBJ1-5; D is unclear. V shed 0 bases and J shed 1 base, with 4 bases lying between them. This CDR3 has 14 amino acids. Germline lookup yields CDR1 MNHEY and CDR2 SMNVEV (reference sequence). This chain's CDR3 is CASSLSGSNQPQHF. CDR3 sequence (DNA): TGTGCCAGCAGTTTATCTGGCAGCAATCAGCCCCAGCATTTT.